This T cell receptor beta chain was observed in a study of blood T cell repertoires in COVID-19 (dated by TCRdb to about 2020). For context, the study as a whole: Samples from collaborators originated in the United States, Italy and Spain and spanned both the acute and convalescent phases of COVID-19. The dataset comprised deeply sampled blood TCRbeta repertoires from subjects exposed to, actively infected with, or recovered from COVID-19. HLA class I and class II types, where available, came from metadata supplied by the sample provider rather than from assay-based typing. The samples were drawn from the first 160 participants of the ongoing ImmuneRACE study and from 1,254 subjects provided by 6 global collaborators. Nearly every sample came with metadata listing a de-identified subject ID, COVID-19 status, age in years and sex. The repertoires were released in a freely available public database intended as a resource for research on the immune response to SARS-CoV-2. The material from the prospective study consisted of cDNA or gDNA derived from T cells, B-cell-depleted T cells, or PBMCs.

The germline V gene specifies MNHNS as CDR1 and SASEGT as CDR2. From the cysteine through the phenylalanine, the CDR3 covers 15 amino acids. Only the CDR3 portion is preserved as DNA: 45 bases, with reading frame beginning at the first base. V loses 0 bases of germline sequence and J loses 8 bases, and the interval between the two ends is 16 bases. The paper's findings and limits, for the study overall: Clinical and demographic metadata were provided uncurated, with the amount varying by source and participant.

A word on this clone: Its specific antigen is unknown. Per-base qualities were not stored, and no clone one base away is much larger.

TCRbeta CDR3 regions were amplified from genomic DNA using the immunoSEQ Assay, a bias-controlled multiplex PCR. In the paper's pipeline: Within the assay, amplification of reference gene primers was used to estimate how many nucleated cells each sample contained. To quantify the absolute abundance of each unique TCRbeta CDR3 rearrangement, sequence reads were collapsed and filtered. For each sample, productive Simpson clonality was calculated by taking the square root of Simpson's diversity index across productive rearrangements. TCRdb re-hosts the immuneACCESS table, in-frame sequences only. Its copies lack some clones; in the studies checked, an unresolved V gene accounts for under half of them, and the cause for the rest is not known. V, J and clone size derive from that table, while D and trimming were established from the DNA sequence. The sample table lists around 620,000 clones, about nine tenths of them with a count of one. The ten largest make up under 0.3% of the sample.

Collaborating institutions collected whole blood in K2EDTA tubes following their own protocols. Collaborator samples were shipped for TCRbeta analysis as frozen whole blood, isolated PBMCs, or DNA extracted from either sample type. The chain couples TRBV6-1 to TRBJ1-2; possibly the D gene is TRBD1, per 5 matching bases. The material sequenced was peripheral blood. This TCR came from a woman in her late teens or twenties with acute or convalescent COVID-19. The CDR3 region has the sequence CASSEAAGGREGYTF. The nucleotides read TGTGCCAGCAGTGAAGCCGCGGGGGGTCGGGAGGGCTACACCTTC.